The table lists the clone carrying this TCR beta chain with many counts. Its target is not known. TCRdb re-called the RACE reads with MiXCR, one entry per CDR3 protein. This sample carries 300,000 to 400,000 distinct CDR3 sequences, approximately 5.1% of them seen once, and the ten largest clones take 2.5% to 3%. Time point of the sample: pre-sensitization, week 0. The treatment denotes: therapeutic diphenylcyclopropenone sensitization with weekly scalp DPC. The source of the sample is a study of human T cells and chemical hapten exposure. Study-wide context: The sensitizer, 2% DPC, was used on around 2 cm by around 2 cm of upper inner arm skin. The study, taken as a whole, reports: Versus controls, expanded TCRs had significantly more large CDR3 similarity clusters.

The CDR3 is 15 amino acids. With 6 bases clipped from V and 2 bases from J, the junction kept 7 bases outside the gene matches. The V gene's germline CDR1 is MDHEN and CDR2 SYDVKM. The sequence was obtained from a woman in her 50s with alopecia areata. Some clones in this sample may be carry-over from other donors' samples. The V gene is TRBV28, the J gene TRBJ2-3, with 8 bases fitting TRBD2. The sample here was whole blood, taken in connection with sensitization to the hapten diphenylcyclopropenone (DPC). The CDR3 is CASRELAEITDTQYF. CDR3 nucleotides: TGTGCCAGCAGGGAACTAGCGGAGATCACAGATACGCAGTATTTT.